The rows below give T cell receptor beta chains drawn from one sample of a study of PD-L1 blockade in urothelial cancer. Data came from immunoSEQ multiplex PCR; TCRdb stores just in-frame clones and leaves some out. Of some 77,000 clones in the sample, 75% to 90% were seen once. The sequences come from PBMCs, collected around atezolizumab (anti-PD-L1) treatment. These receptors were taken from a woman aged 70 to 79 with urothelial cancer. Both conserved end residues are part of each CDR3. The D gene is left open where the match is weak. Expanded clones are given a class, and other clones once, few, many or no size at all.

TRBD1	TRBV2	TRBJ2-7	-	CASSRDRKSSYEQYF	TGTGCCAGCAGTCGGGACAGGAAGAGCTCCTACGAGCAGTACTTC
TRBD1	TRBV19	TRBJ1-4	-	CASGAGQNNEKLFF	TGTGCCAGCGGGGCGGGACAGAATAATGAAAAACTGTTTTTT
TRBD2	TRBV6-6	TRBJ2-7	-	CASSSPGLESEQYF	TGTGCCAGCAGTTCCCCGGGACTAGAAAGCGAGCAGTACTTC
TRBD2	TRBV5-1	TRBJ2-1	-	CASSLRTSGRAGGIENEQFF	TGCGCCAGCAGCTTGAGAACTAGCGGGAGGGCCGGGGGGATTGAGAATGAGCAGTTCTTC
TRBD1	TRBV2	TRBJ1-4	-	CASSYRDRGSGKLFF	TGTGCCAGCAGCTACCGGGACAGGGGCTCTGGAAAACTGTTTTTT
TRBD1	TRBV4-1	TRBJ2-7	once	CASSQPPGRDRVSYEQYF	TGCGCCAGCAGCCAACCACCCGGTAGGGACAGGGTATCCTACGAGCAGTACTTC
-	TRBV4-3	TRBJ1-1	-	CASSLHRDTAEAFF	TGCGCCAGCAGCCTTCACCGGGACACGGCTGAAGCTTTCTTT
-	TRBV5-6	TRBJ2-5	-	CASSGASQETQYF	TGTGCCAGCAGCGGTGCGAGTCAAGAGACCCAGTACTTC
-	TRBV20-1	TRBJ2-7	-	CSATGDEQYF	TGCAGTGCTACAGGGGACGAGCAGTACTTC
-	TRBV27	TRBJ2-3	-	CASSMEALRTDTQYF	TGTGCCAGCAGCATGGAGGCTCTCCGCACAGATACGCAGTATTTT
-	TRBV4-2	TRBJ2-7	once	CASGRGSDDEQYF	TGTGCCAGCGGTCGAGGGAGTGACGACGAGCAGTACTTC
-	TRBV27	TRBJ1-5	-	CASSLRAGGDSNQPQHF	TGTGCCAGCAGTTTACGAGCGGGGGGGGATAGCAATCAGCCCCAGCATTTT
TRBD2	TRBV5-1	TRBJ2-5	-	CASSLGFSGLAGAQETQYF	TGCGCCAGCAGCTTGGGTTTTTCGGGGTTAGCGGGAGCTCAAGAGACCCAGTACTTC
TRBD2	TRBV5-1	TRBJ2-3	-	CASNPGLAGGGTDTQYF	TGCGCCAGCAATCCGGGACTAGCGGGAGGAGGCACAGATACGCAGTATTTT
-	TRBV7-8	TRBJ2-3	-	CASSLTRQESTDTQYF	TGTGCCAGCAGCCTTACCCGACAGGAGAGCACAGATACGCAGTATTTT
-	TRBV19	TRBJ1-1	-	CASTLGRVGTEAFF	TGTGCCAGTACCCTAGGGAGGGTTGGCACTGAAGCTTTCTTT
-	TRBV5-8	TRBJ2-5	-	CASSEGGTVQETQYF	TGTGCCAGCAGCGAAGGAGGGACCGTCCAAGAGACCCAGTACTTC
-	TRBV10-3	TRBJ1-1	-	CAISEWTDEAFF	TGTGCCATCAGTGAGTGGACAGATGAAGCTTTCTTT
-	TRBV9	TRBJ1-4	-	CASSATGTGNEKLFF	TGTGCCAGCAGCGCTACCGGGACTGGGAATGAAAAACTGTTTTTT
TRBD2	TRBV9	TRBJ2-1	-	CASSAILAGGMNEQFF	TGTGCCAGCAGCGCAATACTAGCGGGAGGAATGAATGAGCAGTTCTTC
TRBD2	TRBV27	TRBJ2-1	-	CASSLGLAGGFGSRQFF	TGTGCCAGCAGTTTGGGACTAGCGGGAGGGTTTGGATCAAGGCAGTTCTTC
TRBD1	TRBV7-9	TRBJ1-2	-	CASSSTGTGETNYGYTF	TGTGCCAGCAGCTCAACCGGGACAGGGGAGACTAACTATGGCTACACCTTC
-	TRBV4-3	TRBJ2-5	-	CASSSQGGETQYF	TGCGCCAGCAGCTCACAGGGGGGGGAGACCCAGTACTTC
TRBD1	TRBV19	TRBJ2-7	-	CASSRDRQTSYEQYF	TGTGCCAGTAGTAGGGACAGACAGACCTCCTACGAGCAGTACTTC